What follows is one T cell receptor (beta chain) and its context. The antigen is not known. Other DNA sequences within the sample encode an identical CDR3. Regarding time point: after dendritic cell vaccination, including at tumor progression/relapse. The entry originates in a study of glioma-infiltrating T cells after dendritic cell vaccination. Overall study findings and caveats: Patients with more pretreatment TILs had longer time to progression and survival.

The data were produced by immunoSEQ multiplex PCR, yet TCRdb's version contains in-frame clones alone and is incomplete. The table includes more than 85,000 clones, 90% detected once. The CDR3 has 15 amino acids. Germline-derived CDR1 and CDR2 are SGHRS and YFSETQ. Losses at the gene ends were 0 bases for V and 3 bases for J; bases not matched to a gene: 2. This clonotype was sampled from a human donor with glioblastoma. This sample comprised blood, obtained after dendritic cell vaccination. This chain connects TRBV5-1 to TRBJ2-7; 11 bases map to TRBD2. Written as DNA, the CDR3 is TGCGCCAGCAGCTTGGAGGGGACTAGCGGCTACGAGCAGTACTTC. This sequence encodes CASSLEGTSGYEQYF. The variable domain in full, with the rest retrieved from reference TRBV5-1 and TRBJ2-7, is KAGVTQTPRYLIKTRGQQVTLSCSPISGHRSVSWYQQTPGQGLQFLFEYFSETQRNKGNFPGRFSGRQFSNSRSEMNVSTLELGDSALYLCASSLEGTSGYEQYFGPGTRLTVT.